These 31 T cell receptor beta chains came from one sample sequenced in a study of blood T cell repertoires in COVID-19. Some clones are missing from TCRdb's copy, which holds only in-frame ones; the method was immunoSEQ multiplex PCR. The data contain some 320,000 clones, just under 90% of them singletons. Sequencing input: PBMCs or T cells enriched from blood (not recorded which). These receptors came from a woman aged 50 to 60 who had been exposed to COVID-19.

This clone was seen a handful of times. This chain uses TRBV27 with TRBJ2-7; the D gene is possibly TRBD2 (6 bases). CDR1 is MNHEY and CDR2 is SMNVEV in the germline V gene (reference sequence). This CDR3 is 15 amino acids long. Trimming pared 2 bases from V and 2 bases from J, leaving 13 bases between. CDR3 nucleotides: TGTGCCAGCAGTTTAGGTGGGGGAGGAACCTACGAGCAGTACTTC. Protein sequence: CASSLGGGGTYEQYF.

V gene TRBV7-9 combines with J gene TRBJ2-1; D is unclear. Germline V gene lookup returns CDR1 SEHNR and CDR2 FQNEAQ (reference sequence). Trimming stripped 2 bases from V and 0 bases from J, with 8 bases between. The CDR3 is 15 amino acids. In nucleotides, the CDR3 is TGTGCCAGCAGCTTAAGAGGTGTCTCCTACAATGAGCAGTTCTTC. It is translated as CASSLRGVSYNEQFF. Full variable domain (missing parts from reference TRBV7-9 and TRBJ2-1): DTGVSQNPRHKITKRGQNVTFRCDPISEHNRLYWYRQTLGQGPEFLTYFQNEAQLEKSRLLSDRFSAERPKGSFSTLEIQRTEQGDSAMYLCASSLRGVSYNEQFFGPGTRLTVL.

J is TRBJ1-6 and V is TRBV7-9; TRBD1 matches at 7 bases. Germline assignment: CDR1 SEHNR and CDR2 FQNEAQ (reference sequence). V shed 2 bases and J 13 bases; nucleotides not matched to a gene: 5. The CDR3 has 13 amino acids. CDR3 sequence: CASSLPGGAPLHF. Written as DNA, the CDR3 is TGTGCCAGCAGCTTACCAGGGGGTGCCCCCCTCCACTTT.

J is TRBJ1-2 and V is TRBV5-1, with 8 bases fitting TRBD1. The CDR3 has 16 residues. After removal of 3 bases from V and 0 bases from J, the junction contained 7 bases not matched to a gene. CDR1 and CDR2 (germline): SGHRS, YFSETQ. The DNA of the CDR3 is TGCGCCAGCAGCTGGGGACAGGCGAATTCTAACTATGGCTACACCTTC. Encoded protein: CASSWGQANSNYGYTF. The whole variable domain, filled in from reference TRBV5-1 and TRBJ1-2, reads KAGVTQTPRYLIKTRGQQVTLSCSPISGHRSVSWYQQTPGQGLQFLFEYFSETQRNKGNFPGRFSGRQFSNSRSEMNVSTLELGDSALYLCASSWGQANSNYGYTFGSGTRLTVV.

CDR3 in amino acids: CASSRGRTDTQYF. Written as DNA, the CDR3 is TGCGCCAGCAGCAGGGGTAGGACAGATACGCAGTATTTT. The gene calls are TRBV5-1 and TRBJ2-3; D is perhaps TRBD1 (5 bases). V gave up 4 bases and J gave up 3 bases, with 9 bases separating them. Germline loops: CDR1 SGHRS, CDR2 YFSETQ. The CDR3 extends over 13 amino acids.

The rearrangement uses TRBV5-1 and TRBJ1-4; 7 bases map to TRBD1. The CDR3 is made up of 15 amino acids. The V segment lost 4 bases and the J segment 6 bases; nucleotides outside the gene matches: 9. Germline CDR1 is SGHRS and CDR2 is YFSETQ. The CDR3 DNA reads TGCGCCAGCAGCGAAACAGGGGCCACTGATGAAAAACTGTTTTTT. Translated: CASSETGATDEKLFF.

DNA for the CDR3: TGTGCCAGCAGGGAGGACAGCTATCAGCCCCAGCATTTT. Translation gives CASREDSYQPQHF. The J gene is TRBJ1-5, the V gene TRBV12-3 or TRBV12-4; weak D call: TRBD1 (6 bases). The CDR3 runs to 13 residues. V gave up 6 bases and J gave up 5 bases, with 11 bases separating them.

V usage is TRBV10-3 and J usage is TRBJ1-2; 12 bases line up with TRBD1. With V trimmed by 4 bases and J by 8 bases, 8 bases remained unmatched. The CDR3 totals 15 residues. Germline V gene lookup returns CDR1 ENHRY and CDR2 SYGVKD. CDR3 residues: CAISGPGQGARGYTF. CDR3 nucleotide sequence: TGTGCCATCAGTGGCCCGGGACAGGGGGCACGGGGCTACACCTTC.

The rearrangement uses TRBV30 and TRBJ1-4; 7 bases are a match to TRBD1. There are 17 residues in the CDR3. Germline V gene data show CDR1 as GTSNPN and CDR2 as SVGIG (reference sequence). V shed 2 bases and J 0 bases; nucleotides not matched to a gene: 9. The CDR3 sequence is CAWSSRDSLATNEKLFF. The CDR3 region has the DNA TGTGCCTGGAGTTCCCGGGACAGCTTAGCAACTAATGAAAAACTGTTTTTT. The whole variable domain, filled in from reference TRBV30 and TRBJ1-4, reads SQTIHQWPATLVQPVGSPLSLECTVEGTSNPNLYWYRQAAGRGLQLLFYSVGIGQISSEVPQNLSASRPQDRQFILSSKKLLLSDSGFYLCAWSSRDSLATNEKLFFGSGTQLSVL.

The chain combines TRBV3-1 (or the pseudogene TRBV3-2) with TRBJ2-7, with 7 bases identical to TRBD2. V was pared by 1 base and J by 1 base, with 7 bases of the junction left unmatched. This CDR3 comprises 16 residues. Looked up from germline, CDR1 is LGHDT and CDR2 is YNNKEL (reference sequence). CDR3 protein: CASSQGSGGRSYEQYF. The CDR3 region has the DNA TGTGCCAGCAGCCAAGGCTCCGGGGGGAGATCCTACGAGCAGTACTTC.

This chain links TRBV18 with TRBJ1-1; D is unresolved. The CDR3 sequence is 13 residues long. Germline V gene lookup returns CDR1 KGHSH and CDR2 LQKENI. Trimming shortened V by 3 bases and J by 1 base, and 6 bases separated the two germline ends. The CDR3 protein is CASSPQKNTEAFF. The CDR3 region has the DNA TGTGCCAGCTCACCGCAGAAGAACACTGAAGCTTTCTTT.

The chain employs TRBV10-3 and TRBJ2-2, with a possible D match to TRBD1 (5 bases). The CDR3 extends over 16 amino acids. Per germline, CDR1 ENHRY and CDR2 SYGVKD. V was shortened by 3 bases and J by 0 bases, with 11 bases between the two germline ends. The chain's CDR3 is CAISDGRGTNTGELFF. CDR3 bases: TGTGCCATCAGTGATGGTAGGGGAACGAACACCGGGGAGCTGTTTTTT.

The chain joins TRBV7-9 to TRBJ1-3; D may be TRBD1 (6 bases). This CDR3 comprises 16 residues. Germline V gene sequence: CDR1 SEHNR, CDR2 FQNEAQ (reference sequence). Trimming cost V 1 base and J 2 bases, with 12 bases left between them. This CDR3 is CASSLVGQGPGNTIYF. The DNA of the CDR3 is TGTGCCAGCAGCTTAGTTGGGCAGGGGCCTGGAAACACCATATATTTT.

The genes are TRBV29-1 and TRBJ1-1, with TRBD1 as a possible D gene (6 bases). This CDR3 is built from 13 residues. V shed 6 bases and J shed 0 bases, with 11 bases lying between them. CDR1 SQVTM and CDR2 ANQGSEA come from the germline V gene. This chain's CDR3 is CSVRQVLNTEAFF. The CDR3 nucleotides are TGCAGCGTCAGACAGGTTCTGAACACTGAAGCTTTCTTT.

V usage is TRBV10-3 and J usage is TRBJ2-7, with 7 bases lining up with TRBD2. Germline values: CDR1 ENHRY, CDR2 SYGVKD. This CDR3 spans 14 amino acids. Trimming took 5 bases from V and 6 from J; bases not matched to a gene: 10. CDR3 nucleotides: TGTGCCATCAGTAGGACCTCCGGGGAGGGCGAGCAGTACTTC. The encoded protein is CAISRTSGEGEQYF.

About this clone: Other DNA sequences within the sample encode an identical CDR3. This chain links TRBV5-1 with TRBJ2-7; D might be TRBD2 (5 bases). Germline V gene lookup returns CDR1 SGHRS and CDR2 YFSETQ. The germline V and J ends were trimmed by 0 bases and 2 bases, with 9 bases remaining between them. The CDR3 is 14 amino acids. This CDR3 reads CASSLGGSTYEQYF. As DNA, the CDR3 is TGCGCCAGCAGCTTGGGCGGGTCAACCTACGAGCAGTACTTC.

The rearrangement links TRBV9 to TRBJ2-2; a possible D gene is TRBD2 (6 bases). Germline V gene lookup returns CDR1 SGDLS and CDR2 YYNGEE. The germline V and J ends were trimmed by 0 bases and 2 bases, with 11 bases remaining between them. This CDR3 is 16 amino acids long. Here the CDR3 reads CASSVGNSGNTGELFF. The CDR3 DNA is TGTGCCAGCAGCGTAGGAAATAGCGGAAACACCGGGGAGCTGTTTTTT.

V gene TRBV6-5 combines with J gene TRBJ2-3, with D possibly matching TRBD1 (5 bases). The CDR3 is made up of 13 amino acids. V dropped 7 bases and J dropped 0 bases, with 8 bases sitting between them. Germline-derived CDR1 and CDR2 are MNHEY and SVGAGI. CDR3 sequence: CASKGISTDTQYF. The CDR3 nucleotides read TGTGCCAGCAAGGGGATCAGCACAGATACGCAGTATTTT.

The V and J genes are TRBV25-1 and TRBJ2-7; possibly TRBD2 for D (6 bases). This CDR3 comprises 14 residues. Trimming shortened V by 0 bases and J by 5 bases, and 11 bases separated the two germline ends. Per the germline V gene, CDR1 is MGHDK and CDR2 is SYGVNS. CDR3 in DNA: TGTGCCAGCAGTGAATATGGGGGAGGCAACGAGCAGTACTTC. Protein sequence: CASSEYGGGNEQYF.

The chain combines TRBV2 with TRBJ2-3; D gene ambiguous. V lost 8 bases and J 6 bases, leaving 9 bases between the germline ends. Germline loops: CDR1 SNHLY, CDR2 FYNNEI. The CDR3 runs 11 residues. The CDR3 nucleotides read TGTGCCAGCGAGGCATTGGATACGCAGTATTTT. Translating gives CASEALDTQYF.

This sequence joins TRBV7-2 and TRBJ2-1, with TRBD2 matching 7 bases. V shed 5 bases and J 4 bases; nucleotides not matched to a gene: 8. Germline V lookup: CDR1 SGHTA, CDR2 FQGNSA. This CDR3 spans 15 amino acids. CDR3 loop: CASSLLGGGYNEQFF. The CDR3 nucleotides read TGTGCCAGCAGCCTGCTGGGCGGGGGTTACAATGAGCAGTTCTTC.

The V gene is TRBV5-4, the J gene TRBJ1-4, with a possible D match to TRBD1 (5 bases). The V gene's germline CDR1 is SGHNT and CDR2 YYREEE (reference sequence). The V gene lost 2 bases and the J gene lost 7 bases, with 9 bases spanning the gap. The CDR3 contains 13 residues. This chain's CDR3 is CASSLVQGEKLFF. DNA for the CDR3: TGTGCCAGCAGCTTAGTGCAGGGTGAAAAACTGTTTTTT.

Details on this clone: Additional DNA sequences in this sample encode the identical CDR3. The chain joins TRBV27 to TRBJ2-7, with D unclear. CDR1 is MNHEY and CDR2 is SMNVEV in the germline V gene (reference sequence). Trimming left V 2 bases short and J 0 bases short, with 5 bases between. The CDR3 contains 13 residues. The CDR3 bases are TGTGCCAGCAGTTTAAGAGTCTCCTACGAGCAGTACTTC. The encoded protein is CASSLRVSYEQYF.

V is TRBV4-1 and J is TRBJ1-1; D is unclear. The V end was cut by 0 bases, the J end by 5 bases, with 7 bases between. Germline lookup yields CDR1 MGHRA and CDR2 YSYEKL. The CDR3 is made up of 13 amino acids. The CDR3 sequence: CASSQEPETEAFF. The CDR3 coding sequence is TGCGCCAGCAGCCAAGAGCCCGAGACTGAAGCTTTCTTT.

CDR3 DNA sequence: TGTGCCAGCAGCTACCCCGGGACAGGGGGACAGGACGAGCAGTACTTC. Translated, it gives CASSYPGTGGQDEQYF. The chain combines TRBV5-6 with TRBJ2-7, with TRBD1 identical over 11 bases. The trim removed 3 bases at V and 5 bases at J, leaving 10 bases unmatched. The CDR3 is made up of 16 amino acids. Germline V gives CDR1 SGHDT, CDR2 YYEEEE. The full variable domain, with the rest looked up from reference TRBV5-6 and TRBJ2-7, is DAGVTQSPTHLIKTRGQQVTLRCSPKSGHDTVSWYQQALGQGPQFIFQYYEEEERQRGNFPDRFSGHQFPNYSSELNVNALLLGDSALYLCASSYPGTGGQDEQYFGPGTRLTVT.

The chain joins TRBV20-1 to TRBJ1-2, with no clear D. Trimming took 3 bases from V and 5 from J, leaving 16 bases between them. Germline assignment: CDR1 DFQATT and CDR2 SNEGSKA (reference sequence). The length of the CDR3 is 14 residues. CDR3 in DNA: TGCAGTGCTAGTCCTAACCTTCAGACTTATGGCTACACCTTC. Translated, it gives CSASPNLQTYGYTF.

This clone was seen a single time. CDR3 in amino acids: CASSLVFLSSGYTF. CDR3 in DNA: TGTGCCAGCAGCTTAGTCTTCCTTTCGTCCGGCTACACCTTC. The chain combines TRBV7-2 with TRBJ1-2; D is unclear. This CDR3 region has 14 residues. V was pared by 1 base and J by 8 bases, with 14 bases between. Per the germline V gene, CDR1 is SGHTA and CDR2 is FQGNSA.

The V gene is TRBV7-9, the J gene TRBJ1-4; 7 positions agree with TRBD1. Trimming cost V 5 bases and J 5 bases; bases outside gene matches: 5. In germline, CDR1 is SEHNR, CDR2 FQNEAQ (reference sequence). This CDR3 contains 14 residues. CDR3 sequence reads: CASSPRDSNEKLFF. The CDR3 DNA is TGTGCCAGCAGCCCCCGGGACAGCAATGAAAAACTGTTTTTT.

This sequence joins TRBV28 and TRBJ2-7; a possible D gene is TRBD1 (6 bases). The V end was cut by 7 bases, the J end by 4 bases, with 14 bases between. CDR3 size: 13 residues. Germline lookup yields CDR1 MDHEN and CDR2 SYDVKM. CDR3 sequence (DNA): TGTGCCAGCACGACGCCGGGGACATACGAGCAGTACTTC. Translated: CASTTPGTYEQYF.

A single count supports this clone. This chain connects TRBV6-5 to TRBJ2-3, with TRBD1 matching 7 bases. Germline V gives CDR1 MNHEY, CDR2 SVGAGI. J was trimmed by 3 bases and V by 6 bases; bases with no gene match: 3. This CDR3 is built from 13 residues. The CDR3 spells CASRKTGTDTQYF. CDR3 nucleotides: TGTGCCAGCAGGAAGACAGGGACAGATACGCAGTATTTT.

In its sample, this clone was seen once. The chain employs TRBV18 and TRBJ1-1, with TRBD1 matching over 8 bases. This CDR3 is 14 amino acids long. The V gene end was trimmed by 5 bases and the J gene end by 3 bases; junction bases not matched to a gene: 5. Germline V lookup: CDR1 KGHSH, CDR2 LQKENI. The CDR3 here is CASSSKTGDTEAFF. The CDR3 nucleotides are TGTGCCAGCTCATCGAAGACAGGGGACACTGAAGCTTTCTTT.